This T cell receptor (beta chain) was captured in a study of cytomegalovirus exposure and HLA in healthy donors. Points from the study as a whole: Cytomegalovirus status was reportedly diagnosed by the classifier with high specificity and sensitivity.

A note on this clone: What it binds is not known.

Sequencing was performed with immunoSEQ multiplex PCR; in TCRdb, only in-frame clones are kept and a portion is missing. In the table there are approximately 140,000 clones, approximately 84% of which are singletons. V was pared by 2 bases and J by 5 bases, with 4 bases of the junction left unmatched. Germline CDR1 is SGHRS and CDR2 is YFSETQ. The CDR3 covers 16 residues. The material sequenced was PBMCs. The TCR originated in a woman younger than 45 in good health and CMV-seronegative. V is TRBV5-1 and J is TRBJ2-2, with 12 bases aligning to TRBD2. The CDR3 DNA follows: TGCGCCAGCAGCTTACTAGCGGGGGGCCTTACCGGGGAGCTGTTTTTT. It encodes CASSLLAGGLTGELFF.